These 3 T cell receptor beta chains were sequenced from one sample in a study of CD8+CD57+ T cells in acquired aplastic anemia. Patients chosen for sequencing had shown CD8+CD57+ cell expansion by flow cytometry. CDR3 and TCR beta VDJ profiling relied on genomic DNA as the template. TCRdb independently ran MiXCR on the reads; one entry per CDR3 protein. The sample contains approximately 300,000 distinct CDR3 sequences, approximately 58% of which appear only once. Sequenced sample: sorted CD4+, CD8+, or CD8+CD57+ T cells (not recorded which) from PBMCs. These receptors originate from a human donor with aplastic anemia.

This chain uses TRBV24-1 with TRBJ2-5; TRBD1 matches 8 bases. In germline, CDR1 is KGHDR, CDR2 SFDVKD. The V segment lost 3 bases and the J segment 12 bases; nucleotides outside the gene matches: 5. This CDR3 comprises 12 residues. The CDR3 protein is CATSDRWDRKYF. CDR3 nucleotides: TGTGCCACCAGTGATCGGTGGGACAGGAAGTACTTC.

This clonotype was seen a single time. The chain uses TRBV7-9 and TRBJ1-4; D is undetermined. The ends were cut back, 5 bases at V and 7 bases at J, with 20 bases in the middle. The CDR3 runs to 16 residues. CDR1 is SEHNR and CDR2 is FQNEAQ in the germline V gene (reference sequence). This CDR3 is CASSKERFRASEKLFF. CDR3 nucleotide sequence: TGTGCCAGCAGCAAAGAGCGGTTTAGGGCCAGTGAAAAACTGTTTTTT. Complete variable domain (other parts from reference TRBV7-9 and TRBJ1-4): DTGVSQNPRHKITKRGQNVTFRCDPISEHNRLYWYRQTLGQGPEFLTYFQNEAQLEKSRLLSDRFSAERPKGSFSTLEIQRTEQGDSAMYLCASSKERFRASEKLFFGSGTQLSVL.

This clonotype has a single count. The V and J genes are TRBV10-1 and TRBJ1-1; 7 bases line up with TRBD1. CDR3 size: 12 residues. The J segment lost 4 bases and the V segment lost 9 bases, leaving 5 bases of the junction unmatched. Looked up from germline, CDR1 is WNHNN and CDR2 is SYGVQD (reference sequence). CDR3 loop: CASSTGRTEAFF. The CDR3 DNA reads as TGCGCCAGTTCGACAGGGCGCACTGAAGCTTTCTTT.